This TCR beta chain originates from a study of early T cells in non-severe SARS-CoV-2 infection. Study summary: Bulk RNA isolated from unsorted whole blood underwent sequencing; chains were not paired.

This clonotype has at least ten counts. The antigen is not known. Broader study findings: Anti-spike CD8 responses were favored in VDJdb matching, and private and CD4 specificities were missed.

Individual cDNA molecules were tagged with unique molecular identifiers, the study reported. MiXCR, applied by TCRdb to the 5' RACE reads, yields one record per CDR3 protein. This sample has roughly 40,000 distinct CDR3 sequences, with around 6.9% found just once. The CDR3 covers 15 residues. Per germline, CDR1 KGHSH and CDR2 LQKENI. V shed 0 bases and J shed 1 base, with 10 bases lying between them. The material sequenced was whole blood. V gene TRBV18 combines with J gene TRBJ2-7; the D gene is possibly TRBD1 (6 bases). The receptor's source is an adult who was a healthcare worker with PCR-confirmed SARS-CoV-2 infection or an uninfected control (not recorded which). The CDR3 is CASSPPIGQSYEQYF. The CDR3 coding sequence is TGTGCCAGCTCACCACCAATAGGACAGTCCTACGAGCAGTACTTC.